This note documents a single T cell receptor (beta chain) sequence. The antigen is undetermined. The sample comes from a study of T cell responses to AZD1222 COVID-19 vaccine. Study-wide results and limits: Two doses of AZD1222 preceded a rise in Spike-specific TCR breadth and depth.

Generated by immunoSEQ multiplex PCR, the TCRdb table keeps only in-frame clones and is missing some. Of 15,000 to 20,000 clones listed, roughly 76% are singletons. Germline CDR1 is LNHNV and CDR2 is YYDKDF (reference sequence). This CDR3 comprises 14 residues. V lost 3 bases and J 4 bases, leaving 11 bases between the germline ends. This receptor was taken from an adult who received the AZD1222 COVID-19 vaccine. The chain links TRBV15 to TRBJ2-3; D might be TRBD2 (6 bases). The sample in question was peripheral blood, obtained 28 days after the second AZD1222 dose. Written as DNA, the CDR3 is TGTGCCACCAGCAGTCCGTCGGGGGCAGATACGCAGTATTTT. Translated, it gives CATSSPSGADTQYF. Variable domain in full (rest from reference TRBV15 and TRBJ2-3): DAMVIQNPRYQVTQFGKPVTLSCSQTLNHNVMYWYQQKSSQAPKLLFHYYDKDFNNEADTPDNFQSRRPNTSFCFLDIRSPGLGDTAMYLCATSSPSGADTQYFGPGTRLTVL.